A single sample is the source of the 22 T cell receptor beta chains below, sequenced in a study of blood T cell repertoires in COVID-19. Measured with immunoSEQ multiplex PCR; TCRdb has only the in-frame clones, and not every one. The table has roughly 330,000 clones, roughly 88% seen once. Sequencing was carried out using PBMCs or T cells enriched from blood (not recorded which). These TCRs come from a young man who had recovered from COVID-19.

The J gene is TRBJ2-7, the V gene TRBV27; weak D call: TRBD1 (5 bases). Germline values: CDR1 MNHEY, CDR2 SMNVEV (reference sequence). The length of the CDR3 is 16 residues. V was pared by 3 bases and J by 4 bases, with 19 bases between. The CDR3 nucleotides read TGTGCCAGCAGTTTCTCCCCTGACAGCCTAAGATACGAGCAGTACTTC. Translated, it gives CASSFSPDSLRYEQYF.

This sequence joins TRBV15 and TRBJ2-7; 9 nucleotides line up with TRBD2. The germline V gene encodes CDR1 LNHNV and CDR2 YYDKDF (reference sequence). V lost 5 bases, J lost 5 bases, and 10 bases stayed unmatched. This CDR3 is 15 amino acids long. As DNA, the CDR3 is TGTGCCACCAGCCCCACCGGACTAGCGTCCGACGAGCAGTACTTC. It specifies CATSPTGLASDEQYF.

The chain employs TRBV7-9 and TRBJ2-2, with 10 bases identical to TRBD2. The CDR3 runs to 15 residues. V lost 2 bases and J lost 4; bases outside the gene matches: 1. Germline loops: CDR1 SEHNR, CDR2 FQNEAQ (reference sequence). CDR3 residues: CASSLLAGVTGELFF. The CDR3 DNA sequence: TGTGCCAGCAGCTTACTAGCGGGGGTCACCGGGGAGCTGTTTTTT.

The V call is TRBV11-2, the J call TRBJ2-2, with 7 nucleotides matching TRBD1. The germline CDR1 and CDR2 sequences are SGHAT and FQNNGV. V lost 2 bases, J lost 1 base, and 7 bases stayed unmatched. CDR3 length: 17 amino acids. CDR3 coding DNA: TGTGCCAGCAGCTTACCTACGAACAGGGGGAACACCGGGGAGCTGTTTTTT. Amino acid sequence: CASSLPTNRGNTGELFF.

The chain is built from TRBV29-1 and TRBJ2-5, with unresolved D. V lost 6 bases to trimming and J lost 4 bases, with 9 bases between them. The CDR3 covers 11 residues. CDR1 is SQVTM and CDR2 is ANQGSEA in the germline V gene. The CDR3 DNA reads as TGCAGCGTCGACTCGGGAGAGACCCAGTACTTC. It is translated as CSVDSGETQYF. Together with reference TRBV29-1 and TRBJ2-5, the CDR3 gives the full variable domain: SAVISQKPSRDICQRGTSLTIQCQVDSQVTMMFWYRQQPGQSLTLIATANQGSEATYESGFVIDKFPISRPNLTFSTLTVSNMSPEDSSIYLCSVDSGETQYFGPGTRLLVL.

The gene calls are TRBV3-1 (or the pseudogene TRBV3-2) and TRBJ1-2; 7 bases are a match to TRBD1. Germline CDR1 reads LGHDT; CDR2 reads YNNKEL (reference sequence). The CDR3 loop spans 16 amino acids. With 1 base clipped from V and 5 bases from J, the junction kept 10 bases outside the gene matches. CDR3 bases: TGTGCCAGCAGCCAAGCCGGGACAGCGCCTGGGTATGGCTACACCTTC. Protein product: CASSQAGTAPGYGYTF.

This sequence joins TRBV15 and TRBJ2-3; 8 bases are shared with TRBD1. Trimming at V came to 1 base and at J to 5 bases, leaving 5 bases not matched to a gene. Germline CDR1 and CDR2: LNHNV and YYDKDF (reference sequence). This CDR3 spans 15 amino acids. CDR3 residues: CATSRGGQEKDTQYF. CDR3 sequence (DNA): TGTGCCACCAGCAGAGGGGGACAGGAGAAAGATACGCAGTATTTT.

Comment on this clone: Its ends do not fully match the called genes, so a read error is possible. The V gene is TRBV28, the J gene TRBJ2-7; 10 nucleotides line up with TRBD1. The CDR3 sequence is 15 residues long. In germline, CDR1 is MDHEN, CDR2 SYDVKM. The CDR3 DNA reads as TGTGCCAGCGGTTTGACCCGGGACAGGGGTCACGAGCAGTACTTC. It specifies CASGLTRDRGHEQYF.

The chain carries TRBV10-3 and TRBJ2-1; 11 bases are a match to TRBD2. Germline CDR1 ENHRY, CDR2 SYGVKD. J gave up 6 bases and V 7 bases, and 11 bases lay outside the gene matches. This CDR3 has 16 amino acids. The CDR3 DNA reads as TGTGCCATCAACAAACCCGGGACTAGCGGTATCAATGAGCAGTTCTTC. Translating gives CAINKPGTSGINEQFF.

The chain links TRBV28 to TRBJ2-3; 12 bases are a match to TRBD2. J gave up 4 bases and V 10 bases, and 9 bases lay outside the gene matches. The CDR3 is 15 amino acids. Germline loops: CDR1 MDHEN, CDR2 SYDVKM. CDR3 amino acids: CATSGGALGADTQYF. Here the CDR3 DNA reads TGTGCCACTAGCGGGGGGGCCCTGGGGGCAGATACGCAGTATTTT.

This chain links TRBV18 with TRBJ2-2; TRBD1 aligns across 7 bases. The CDR3 consists of 16 residues. Germline assignment: CDR1 KGHSH and CDR2 LQKENI. The trim removed 6 bases at V and 0 bases at J, leaving 7 bases unmatched. The CDR3 spells CASSPTGNTNTGELFF. CDR3 in DNA: TGTGCCAGCTCCCCGACAGGGAATACGAACACCGGGGAGCTGTTTTTT.

This clone was detected only once. The V gene is TRBV5-4, the J gene TRBJ2-7, with 7 bases identical to TRBD2. The germline V gene encodes CDR1 SGHNT and CDR2 YYREEE (reference sequence). Trimming removed 3 bases from V and 3 bases from J; junction bases left unmatched: 3. The CDR3 totals 13 residues. The DNA for the CDR3 is TGTGCCAGCAGCTGGGACTATAACTACGAGCAGTACTTC. Protein sequence: CASSWDYNYEQYF.

The gene calls are TRBV6-2 or TRBV6-3 and TRBJ2-7, with 9 positions matching TRBD2. V lost 5 bases to trimming and J lost 2 bases; unmatched junction nucleotides: 7. The CDR3 spans 15 residues. In germline, CDR1 is MNHEY, CDR2 SVGEGT. This CDR3 is CASSNLAGSPYEQYF. The CDR3 DNA sequence: TGTGCCAGCAGTAACCTAGCGGGGAGTCCCTACGAGCAGTACTTC.

The rearrangement joins TRBV28 to TRBJ2-3, with D tentatively TRBD2 (7 bases). Trimming stripped 4 bases from V and 3 bases from J, with 11 bases between. This CDR3 is built from 14 residues. Germline V gene lookup returns CDR1 MDHEN and CDR2 SYDVKM. CDR3 residues: CASSWRGRTDTQYF. The CDR3 region has the DNA TGTGCCAGCAGTTGGCGGGGGCGAACAGATACGCAGTATTTT.

This chain uses TRBV10-3 with TRBJ2-3; tentative D call: TRBD1 (6 bases). From germline, CDR1 is ENHRY and CDR2 SYGVKD. V was clipped by 6 bases and J by 3 bases, with 13 bases between them. The CDR3 totals 14 residues. The CDR3 region is CAIRPITGTDTQYF. CDR3 in DNA: TGTGCCATCAGGCCAATAACAGGGACAGATACGCAGTATTTT.

The rearrangement uses TRBV5-8 and TRBJ1-1, with D tentatively TRBD1 (5 bases). Germline CDR1 is SGHTS and CDR2 is YDEGEE. V was pared by 3 bases and J by 4 bases, with 13 bases between. This CDR3 has 14 residues. The CDR3 loop reads CASSWGGGLTEAFF. The CDR3 coding sequence is TGTGCCAGCAGCTGGGGGGGAGGACTCACTGAAGCTTTCTTT.

The chain is built from TRBV19 and TRBJ2-3; 12 bases match TRBD2. The CDR3 has 15 residues. Trimming took 5 bases from V and 6 from J; bases not matched to a gene: 6. CDR1 is LNHDA, CDR2 SQIVND, per germline (reference sequence). The CDR3 region is CASSSGLAGRDTQYF. In nucleotides, the CDR3 is TGTGCCAGTAGTTCAGGACTAGCGGGGAGGGATACGCAGTATTTT.

This clone was detected a few times. The V and J genes are TRBV10-2 and TRBJ1-1, with 10 bases that match TRBD1. V lost 2 bases, J lost 4 bases, and 1 base stayed unmatched. The germline V gene encodes CDR1 WSHSY and CDR2 SAAADI. This CDR3 spans 14 amino acids. CDR3 DNA sequence: TGCGCCAGCAGTGAGCGGACAGGGGGCACTGAAGCTTTCTTT. Encoded protein: CASSERTGGTEAFF.

V and J are TRBV7-6 and TRBJ2-1; 12 nucleotides align to TRBD2. Germline V gene sequence: CDR1 SGHVS, CDR2 FNYEAQ. The CDR3 is 15 residues long. Trimming removed 5 bases from V and 7 bases from J; junction bases left unmatched: 6. The CDR3 DNA is TGTGCCAGCAGCCGTGGACTAGCGGGGTCTAATGAGCAGTTCTTC. Protein sequence: CASSRGLAGSNEQFF. Together with reference TRBV7-6 and TRBJ2-1, the CDR3 gives the full variable domain: GAGVSQSPRYKVTKRGQDVALRCDPISGHVSLYWYRQALGQGPEFLTYFNYEAQQDKSGLPNDRFSAERPEGSISTLTIQRTEQRDSAMYRCASSRGLAGSNEQFFGPGTRLTVL.

The chain's CDR3 is CASSDRGESGELFF. CDR3 in DNA: TGCGCCAGCAGTGACAGGGGAGAGTCCGGGGAGCTGTTTTTT. The V and J genes are TRBV10-2 and TRBJ2-2; tentative D call: TRBD1 (6 bases). The germline gives CDR1 WSHSY, CDR2 SAAADI. The ends were cut back, 3 bases at V and 6 bases at J, with 11 bases in the middle. The CDR3 spans 14 residues.

The chain employs TRBV7-8 and TRBJ2-2, with a weak D call TRBD1 (6 bases). The V gene's germline CDR1 is SGHVS and CDR2 FQNEAQ. There are 15 residues in the CDR3. V lost 6 bases to trimming and J lost 4 bases, with 15 bases between them. The CDR3 nucleotides read TGTGCCAGCAGATTACATCAGGGGAGCACCGGGGAGCTGTTTTTT. This encodes CASRLHQGSTGELFF.

The chain recombines TRBV28 with TRBJ2-3, with 7 bases matching TRBD2. The ends lost 7 bases at V and 5 bases at J; junction bases unmatched: 9. The CDR3 contains 14 residues. Germline V lookup: CDR1 MDHEN, CDR2 SYDVKM. The DNA for the CDR3 is TGTGCCAGCAAATTCGCGGGGGAACAAGATACGCAGTATTTT. It encodes CASKFAGEQDTQYF.